The rows below give T cell receptor beta chains drawn from one sample of a study of control samples from healthy donors and cancer patients. Only in-frame clones appear in the TCRdb table, and some are missing; sequencing was by immunoSEQ multiplex PCR. The sample lists under 150,000 clones; about 91% were seen once. The sequencing input was blood. The receptors come from a man aged 35-49 years in good health. The CDR3 runs from the conserved cysteine through the conserved F or W. A D gene is named only where the DNA matches it firmly. Clone sizes are given selectively: once, few, many, or a class where the clone is expanded.

len: 13; d_gene: -; v_gene: TRBV5-6; abundance: -; j_gene: TRBJ2-1; CDR3aa: CASSPDPYNEQFF; CDR3nt: TGTGCCAGCAGCCCTGACCCTTACAATGAGCAGTTCTTC
len: 13; d_gene: -; v_gene: TRBV7-9; abundance: -; j_gene: TRBJ1-4; CDR3aa: CASSLAGMEKLFF; CDR3nt: TGTGCCAGCAGCTTGGCGGGTATGGAAAAACTGTTTTTT
len: 13; d_gene: -; v_gene: TRBV9; abundance: -; j_gene: TRBJ1-3; CDR3aa: CASRGVSGNTIYF; CDR3nt: TGTGCCAGCAGGGGGGTTTCTGGAAACACCATATATTTT
len: 14; d_gene: -; v_gene: TRBV7-3; abundance: -; j_gene: TRBJ1-1; CDR3aa: CASSLGQGSTEAFF; CDR3nt: TGTGCCAGCAGCTTAGGGCAGGGTAGCACTGAAGCTTTCTTT
len: 16; d_gene: -; v_gene: TRBV7-2; abundance: -; j_gene: TRBJ1-2; CDR3aa: CASSFLGEGWDYGYTF; CDR3nt: TGTGCCAGCAGCTTTCTCGGGGAGGGGTGGGACTATGGCTACACCTTC
len: 12; d_gene: -; v_gene: TRBV5-6; abundance: once; j_gene: TRBJ2-7; CDR3aa: CASSSPSYEQYF; CDR3nt: TGTGCCAGCAGCTCCCCGTCCTACGAGCAGTACTTC
len: 16; d_gene: -; v_gene: TRBV4-2; abundance: -; j_gene: TRBJ1-2; CDR3aa: CASSQDLMAGLGGYTF; CDR3nt: TGTGCCAGCAGCCAAGATTTAATGGCAGGGTTGGGTGGCTACACCTTC
len: 14; d_gene: -; v_gene: TRBV9; abundance: -; j_gene: TRBJ2-2; CDR3aa: CASSANLNTGELFF; CDR3nt: TGTGCCAGCAGCGCGAACTTGAACACCGGGGAGCTGTTTTTT
len: 16; d_gene: TRBD1; v_gene: TRBV4-1; abundance: -; j_gene: TRBJ1-2; CDR3aa: CASSQVTGGTNYGYTF; CDR3nt: TGCGCCAGCAGCCAAGTAACAGGGGGAACTAACTATGGCTACACCTTC
len: 16; d_gene: TRBD1; v_gene: TRBV6-1; abundance: -; j_gene: TRBJ1-2; CDR3aa: CASSGGQGAYNYGYTF; CDR3nt: TGTGCCAGCAGTGGGGGACAGGGGGCTTATAACTATGGCTACACCTTC
len: 14; d_gene: -; v_gene: TRBV4-3; abundance: -; j_gene: TRBJ2-7; CDR3aa: CASSQTRGAGEQYF; CDR3nt: TGCGCCAGCAGCCAAACTAGGGGTGCGGGAGAGCAGTACTTC
len: 16; d_gene: -; v_gene: TRBV28; abundance: -; j_gene: TRBJ2-2; CDR3aa: CASSFFAGASTGELFF; CDR3nt: TGTGCCAGCAGTTTTTTTGCAGGGGCCAGCACCGGGGAGCTGTTTTTT
len: 13; d_gene: -; v_gene: TRBV30; abundance: -; j_gene: TRBJ2-7; CDR3aa: CAWSQGQLYEQYF; CDR3nt: TGTGCCTGGAGCCAGGGTCAACTCTACGAGCAGTACTTC
len: 16; d_gene: -; v_gene: TRBV4-1; abundance: -; j_gene: TRBJ1-6; CDR3aa: CASSQTQSSYNSPLHF; CDR3nt: TGCGCCAGCAGCCAAACACAGAGCTCCTATAATTCACCCCTCCACTTT
len: 16; d_gene: -; v_gene: TRBV7-3; abundance: -; j_gene: TRBJ2-1; CDR3aa: CASSLEPGLRGNEQFF; CDR3nt: TGTGCCAGCAGCTTAGAGCCGGGACTTAGAGGCAATGAGCAGTTCTTC
len: 16; d_gene: TRBD2; v_gene: TRBV4-1; abundance: -; j_gene: TRBJ2-1; CDR3aa: CASSQVGRGGENEQFF; CDR3nt: TGCGCCAGCAGCCAAGTTGGTCGGGGGGGCGAGAATGAGCAGTTCTTC
len: 13; d_gene: -; v_gene: TRBV7-2; abundance: -; j_gene: TRBJ2-5; CDR3aa: CASRLPPGETQYF; CDR3nt: TGTGCCAGCAGATTACCCCCGGGGGAGACCCAGTACTTC
len: 15; d_gene: TRBD2; v_gene: TRBV2; abundance: -; j_gene: TRBJ2-7; CDR3aa: CASSEAGLASVEQYF; CDR3nt: TGTGCCAGCAGTGAAGCGGGACTAGCATCAGTGGAGCAGTACTTC
len: 12; d_gene: -; v_gene: TRBV18; abundance: -; j_gene: TRBJ2-1; CDR3aa: CASSPQGDEQFF; CDR3nt: TGTGCCAGCTCACCACAGGGGGATGAGCAGTTCTTC
len: 16; d_gene: -; v_gene: TRBV18; abundance: once; j_gene: TRBJ1-3; CDR3aa: CASSKGLPSSGNTIYF; CDR3nt: TGTGCCAGCTCCAAAGGACTCCCCAGCTCTGGAAACACCATATATTTT
len: 14; d_gene: -; v_gene: TRBV19; abundance: -; j_gene: TRBJ1-1; CDR3aa: CASISRGGNTEAFF; CDR3nt: TGTGCCAGTATATCCAGGGGCGGGAACACTGAAGCTTTCTTT
len: 15; d_gene: -; v_gene: TRBV7-2; abundance: -; j_gene: TRBJ1-1; CDR3aa: CASSSPAGVNTEAFF; CDR3nt: TGTGCCAGCAGCTCCCCGGCGGGCGTAAACACTGAAGCTTTCTTT
len: 15; d_gene: TRBD2; v_gene: TRBV6-1; abundance: few; j_gene: TRBJ2-7; CDR3aa: CASSEAGLLFYEQYF; CDR3nt: TGTGCCAGCAGTGAAGCGGGACTACTCTTCTACGAGCAGTACTTC
len: 14; d_gene: -; v_gene: TRBV11-1; abundance: -; j_gene: TRBJ2-7; CDR3aa: CASSLARPGDEQYF; CDR3nt: TGTGCCAGCAGCTTAGCTCGGCCGGGGGACGAGCAGTACTTC